These 17 T cell receptor beta chains originate from one sample sequenced in a study of blood T cell repertoires in COVID-19. Generated by immunoSEQ multiplex PCR, the TCRdb table keeps only in-frame clones and is missing some. This table has a few hundred thousand clones, more than 85% appearing once. The sample comprised PBMCs or T cells enriched from blood (not recorded which). These receptor sequences come from an older woman who had recovered from COVID-19.

The rearrangement uses TRBV11-2 and TRBJ2-7; maybe TRBD1 (6 bases). This CDR3 contains 15 residues. Looked up from germline, CDR1 is SGHAT and CDR2 is FQNNGV. Trimming left V 2 bases short and J 2 bases short, with 13 bases between. The CDR3 DNA is TGTGCCAGCAGCTTAATGGGGGCCCCTACCTACGAGCAGTACTTC. Protein product: CASSLMGAPTYEQYF.

The genes are TRBV24-1 and TRBJ2-7; 11 bases map to TRBD1. Germline V gives CDR1 KGHDR, CDR2 SFDVKD. The J segment lost 4 bases and the V segment lost 3 bases, leaving 10 bases of the junction unmatched. There are 17 residues in the CDR3. The CDR3 DNA follows: TGTGCCACCAGTGATCCGAGGACAGGGGGCTTCGTGTACGAGCAGTACGTC. Protein sequence: CATSDPRTGGFVYEQYV.

Worth noting for this clone: The same CDR3 is also encoded by other DNA sequences in this sample. This sequence joins TRBV15 and TRBJ2-7; 9 positions agree with TRBD1. CDR3 length: 13 amino acids. Germline CDR1 and CDR2: LNHNV and YYDKDF (reference sequence). V gave up 3 bases and J gave up 3 bases; unmatched junction bases: 0. CDR3 sequence reads: CATSRDRGYEQYF. The CDR3 nucleotides read TGTGCCACCAGCAGGGACAGGGGCTACGAGCAGTACTTC. The full variable domain, with the rest looked up from reference TRBV15 and TRBJ2-7, is DAMVIQNPRYQVTQFGKPVTLSCSQTLNHNVMYWYQQKSSQAPKLLFHYYDKDFNNEADTPDNFQSRRPNTSFCFLDIRSPGLGDTAMYLCATSRDRGYEQYFGPGTRLTVT.

The genes are TRBV29-1 and TRBJ1-6; TRBD1 matches 7 bases. The germline V gene encodes CDR1 SQVTM and CDR2 ANQGSEA. J was trimmed by 6 bases and V by 3 bases; bases with no gene match: 2. The CDR3 loop spans 13 amino acids. CDR3 protein: CSVDAGGNSPLHF. CDR3 coding DNA: TGCAGCGTTGATGCAGGGGGTAATTCACCCCTCCACTTT.

Points on this clone: This same CDR3 is encoded by further DNA sequences in the sample. The chain links TRBV5-1 to TRBJ1-3; possibly TRBD1 for D (5 bases). Germline values: CDR1 SGHRS, CDR2 YFSETQ. V gave up 4 bases and J gave up 0 bases, with 8 bases separating them. This CDR3 comprises 14 residues. CDR3 sequence: CASSPQGSGNTIYF. The DNA of the CDR3 is TGCGCCAGCAGCCCGCAGGGCTCTGGAAACACCATATATTTT. Using reference TRBV5-1 and TRBJ1-3 for the parts outside the CDR3, the full variable domain is KAGVTQTPRYLIKTRGQQVTLSCSPISGHRSVSWYQQTPGQGLQFLFEYFSETQRNKGNFPGRFSGRQFSNSRSEMNVSTLELGDSALYLCASSPQGSGNTIYFGEGSWLTVV.

The J gene is TRBJ2-2, the V gene TRBV9, with 10 bases aligning to TRBD1. The CDR3 consists of 15 residues. Germline V gene data show CDR1 as SGDLS and CDR2 as YYNGEE. The J segment lost 3 bases and the V segment lost 4 bases, leaving 3 bases of the junction unmatched. In DNA, the CDR3 is TGTGCCAGCAGCCCCGGGACAGGGGACACCGGGGAGCTGTTTTTT. It encodes CASSPGTGDTGELFF.

V and J are TRBV3-1 (or the pseudogene TRBV3-2) and TRBJ2-5; 9 bases agree with TRBD1. This CDR3 comprises 14 residues. Germline trimming cut 3 bases from V and 5 bases from J; bases unmatched to any gene: 4. Germline CDR1 and CDR2: LGHDT and YNNKEL (reference sequence). DNA for the CDR3: TGTGCCAGCAGCCACTTGGGACAGGGCGAGACCCAGTACTTC. Amino acids: CASSHLGQGETQYF.

V and J are TRBV5-1 and TRBJ2-3; 11 positions agree with TRBD1. The CDR3 length is 15 residues. Germline trimming cut 5 bases from V and 0 bases from J; bases unmatched to any gene: 2. The germline V gene encodes CDR1 SGHRS and CDR2 YFSETQ. CDR3 residues: CASRRTGGSTDTQYF. For the CDR3, the DNA is TGCGCCAGCAGACGGACAGGGGGCAGCACAGATACGCAGTATTTT.

The chain carries TRBV9 and TRBJ2-6; TRBD2 is a possible D gene (6 bases). CDR3 length: 17 residues. CDR1 and CDR2 from the germline V gene are SGDLS and YYNGEE. The V gene lost 5 bases and the J gene lost 1 base, with 16 bases spanning the gap. CDR3 nucleotide sequence: TGTGCCAGCAGTGTACTAGCTACCAGTTCTGGGGCCAACGTCCTGACTTTC. Translated, it gives CASSVLATSSGANVLTF.

This chain joins TRBV5-6 and TRBJ1-2, with 7 bases matching TRBD1. The trim removed 4 bases at V and 4 bases at J, leaving 10 bases unmatched. Per germline, CDR1 SGHDT and CDR2 YYEEEE. There are 15 residues in the CDR3. The CDR3: CASSLKWDSSYGYTF. CDR3 sequence (DNA): TGTGCCAGCAGCCTTAAATGGGACAGTTCCTATGGCTACACCTTC.

The V and J genes are TRBV24-1 and TRBJ2-2, with TRBD1 matching over 9 bases. V shed 2 bases, J shed 7 bases, and the junction held 4 bases outside the gene matches. Germline V gene lookup returns CDR1 KGHDR and CDR2 SFDVKD. The CDR3 extends over 15 amino acids. This CDR3 is CATSDSQGANGELFF. The DNA for the CDR3 is TGTGCCACCAGTGATTCACAGGGGGCGAACGGGGAGCTGTTTTTT.

This chain joins TRBV4-1 and TRBJ2-1; possible D gene TRBD2, 5 bases. Germline CDR1 and CDR2: MGHRA and YSYEKL. This CDR3 is 12 amino acids long. Trimming pared 4 bases from V and 9 bases from J, leaving 10 bases between. This CDR3 is CASSRESGEQFF. Here the CDR3 DNA reads TGCGCCAGCAGCCGGGAGTCCGGTGAGCAGTTCTTC.

This clone was seen a single time. The chain combines TRBV4-1 with TRBJ2-3; tentatively, D is TRBD1 (5 bases). The CDR3 length is 13 residues. Trimming took off 4 bases at V and 5 bases at J, with 10 bases between the two ends. Germline CDR1 and CDR2: MGHRA and YSYEKL. The CDR3 bases are TGCGCCAGCAGCCCAGGGAAGAGAGATACGCAGTATTTT. Amino acids: CASSPGKRDTQYF.

V usage is TRBV19 and J usage is TRBJ1-5; unclear D gene. CDR1 and CDR2 (germline): LNHDA, SQIVND (reference sequence). CDR3 size: 13 residues. V lost 5 bases to trimming and J lost 2 bases, with 7 bases between them. CDR3 bases: TGTGCCAGTAGTGAGAGAGGCAATCAGCCCCAGCATTTT. This sequence encodes CASSERGNQPQHF. The entire variable domain, with the rest obtained from reference TRBV19 and TRBJ1-5, is as follows: DGGITQSPKYLFRKEGQNVTLSCEQNLNHDAMYWYRQDPGQGLRLIYYSQIVNDFQKGDIAEGYSVSREKKESFPLTVTSAQKNPTAFYLCASSERGNQPQHFGDGTRLSIL.

The genes are TRBV5-1 and TRBJ2-2; TRBD1 might be the D (5 bases). V was pared by 4 bases and J by 5 bases, with 9 bases between. Germline CDR1 SGHRS, CDR2 YFSETQ. The CDR3 extends over 13 amino acids. The CDR3 spells CASSPRVTGELFF. CDR3 DNA sequence: TGCGCCAGCAGCCCCAGGGTGACCGGGGAGCTGTTTTTT.

V and J are TRBV9 and TRBJ1-2; TRBD1 agrees at 8 bases. V was pared by 0 bases and J by 4 bases, with 11 bases of the junction left unmatched. CDR3 length equals 17 residues. Germline CDR1 SGDLS, CDR2 YYNGEE. In DNA form, the CDR3 reads TGTGCCAGCAGCGTAGCTACAAGGACAGGGAGAACCTATGGCTACACCTTC. It codes for CASSVATRTGRTYGYTF. The variable domain in full, with the rest retrieved from reference TRBV9 and TRBJ1-2, is DSGVTQTPKHLITATGQRVTLRCSPRSGDLSVYWYQQSLDQGLQFLIQYYNGEERAKGNILERFSAQQFPDLHSELNLSSLELGDSALYFCASSVATRTGRTYGYTFGSGTRLTVV.

The V call is TRBV19, the J call TRBJ1-6, with D unresolved. Per germline, CDR1 LNHDA and CDR2 SQIVND (reference sequence). Trimming pared 3 bases from V and 6 bases from J, leaving 12 bases between. The CDR3 has 15 amino acids. CDR3 region: CASSMTGITNSPLHF. CDR3 sequence (DNA): TGTGCCAGTAGTATGACTGGAATAACTAATTCACCCCTCCACTTT.